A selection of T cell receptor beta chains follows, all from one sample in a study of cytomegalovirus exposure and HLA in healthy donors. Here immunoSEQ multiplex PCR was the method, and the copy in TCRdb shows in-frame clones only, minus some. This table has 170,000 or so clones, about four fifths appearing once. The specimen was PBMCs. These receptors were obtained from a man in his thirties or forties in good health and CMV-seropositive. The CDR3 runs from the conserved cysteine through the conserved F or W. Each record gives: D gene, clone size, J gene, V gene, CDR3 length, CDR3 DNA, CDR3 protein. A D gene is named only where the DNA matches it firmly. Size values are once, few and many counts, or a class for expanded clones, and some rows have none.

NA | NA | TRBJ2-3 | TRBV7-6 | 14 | TGTGCCAGCAGCCCCTTCGTTTCCGCAGATACGCAGTATTTT | CASSPFVSADTQYF
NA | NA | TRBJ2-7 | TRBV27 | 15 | TGTGCCAGCAGTTCACCCCGACAGGACGCCCACGAGCAGTACTTC | CASSSPRQDAHEQYF
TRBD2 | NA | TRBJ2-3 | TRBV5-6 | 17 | TGTGCCAGCAGCCGACGCGCTAGCGGGGGGTCCACAGATACGCAGTATTTT | CASSRRASGGSTDTQYF
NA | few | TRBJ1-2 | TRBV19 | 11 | TGTGCCAGTAGGCGAAACTATGGCTACACCTTC | CASRRNYGYTF
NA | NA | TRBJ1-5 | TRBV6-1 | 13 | TGTGCCAGCAGTGCGACATTGAATCAGCCCCAGCATTTT | CASSATLNQPQHF
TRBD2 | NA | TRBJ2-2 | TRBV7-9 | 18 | TGTGCCAGCAGCTTAGCAGGCGGGAGGCCCCGTTGGGGCGGGGAGCTGTTTTTT | CASSLAGGRPRWGGELFF
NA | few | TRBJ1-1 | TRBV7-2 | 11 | TGTGCCAGTTCCATGAACACTGAAGCTTTCTTT | CASSMNTEAFF
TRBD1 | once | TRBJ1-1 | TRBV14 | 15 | TGTGCCAGCAGCCAGAGGGACAGGGTGGGCACTGAAGCTTTCTTT | CASSQRDRVGTEAFF
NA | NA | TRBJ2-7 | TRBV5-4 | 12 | TGTGCCAGCAGCCCGCAGGGTGACGAGCAGTACTTC | CASSPQGDEQYF
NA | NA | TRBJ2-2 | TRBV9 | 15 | TGTGCCTCTAGCCCCGGGACATCGAACACCGGGGAGCTGTTTTTT | CASSPGTSNTGELFF
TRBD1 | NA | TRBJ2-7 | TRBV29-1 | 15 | TGCAGCGTTGAGGGGACAGGGGAGGCTTTATACGAGCAGTACTTC | CSVEGTGEALYEQYF
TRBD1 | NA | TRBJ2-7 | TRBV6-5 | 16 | TGTGCCAGCAGTTATAACCGGGACAGACTGTCCTACGAGCAGTACTTC | CASSYNRDRLSYEQYF
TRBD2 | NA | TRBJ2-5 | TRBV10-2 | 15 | TGCGCCAGCAGTGAGAATAGCGGGTACCAAGAGACCCAGTACTTC | CASSENSGYQETQYF
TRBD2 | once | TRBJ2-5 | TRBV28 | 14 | TGTGCCAGCAGCTCGTTAGCGGGTCAAGAGACCCAGTACTTC | CASSSLAGQETQYF
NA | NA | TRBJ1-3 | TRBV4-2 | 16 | TGTGCCAGCAGCCAAGAAAGGTCAACAGGGGGAAACACCATATATTTT | CASSQERSTGGNTIYF
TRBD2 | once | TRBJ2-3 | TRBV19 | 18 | TGTGCCAGTAGTTTACGAAGCGGGAGGCCCCCTAGCACAGATACGCAGTATTTT | CASSLRSGRPPSTDTQYF
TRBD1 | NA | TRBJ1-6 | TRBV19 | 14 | TGTGCCAGTAGTCAGGCCAGGGGGCCTTCACCCCTCCACTTT | CASSQARGPSPLHF
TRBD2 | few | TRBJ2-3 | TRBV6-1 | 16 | TGTGCCAGCAGTGATTCCGCTTCCGGGGGGGGAGATACGCAGTATTTT | CASSDSASGGGDTQYF
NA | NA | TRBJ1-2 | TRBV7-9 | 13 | TGTTCCAGCAGCCCCGACGGGAACTATGGCTACACCTTC | CSSSPDGNYGYTF
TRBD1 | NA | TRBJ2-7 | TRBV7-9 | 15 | TGTGCCAGCAGCTTAGTCGGGACAGGGGTCTACGAGCAGTACTTC | CASSLVGTGVYEQYF
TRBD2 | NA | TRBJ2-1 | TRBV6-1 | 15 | TGTGCCAGCAGTGAGACTAGCGGGGTTTTGTATGAGCAGTTCTTC | CASSETSGVLYEQFF
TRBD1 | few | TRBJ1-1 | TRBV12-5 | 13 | TGTGCTAGTGGTCAGGGGGCGAACACTGAAGCTTTCTTT | CASGQGANTEAFF
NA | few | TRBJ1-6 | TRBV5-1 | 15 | TGCGCCAGCAGCTTGACAGGGAACTATAATTCACCCCTCCACTTT | CASSLTGNYNSPLHF
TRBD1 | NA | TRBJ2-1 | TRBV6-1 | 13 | TGTGCCAGCAGAATCCAGGGGGACAATGAGCAGTTCTTC | CASRIQGDNEQFF
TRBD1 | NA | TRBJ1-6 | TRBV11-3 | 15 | TGTGCCAGCAGTCCCCGGGACAGGGAAAATTCACCCCTCCACTTT | CASSPRDRENSPLHF
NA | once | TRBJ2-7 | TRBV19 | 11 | TGTGCCAGTAGGCAGGGTTACGAGCAGTACTTC | CASRQGYEQYF
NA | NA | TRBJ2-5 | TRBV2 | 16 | TGTGCCAGCAGTGAAGCGCTTAGGGCAGGGGAGGAGACCCAGTACTTC | CASSEALRAGEETQYF
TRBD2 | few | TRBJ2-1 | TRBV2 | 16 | TGTGCCAGCAGAAGCCTGCCGAGCGGGGGGAACAATGAGCAGTTCTTC | CASRSLPSGGNNEQFF
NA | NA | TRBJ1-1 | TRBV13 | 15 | TGTGCCAGCACGAGTAAGGACACTCTTTTCACTGAAGCTTTCTTT | CASTSKDTLFTEAFF
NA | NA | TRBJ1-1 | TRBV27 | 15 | TGTGCCAGCAGTTTATTTAGGGAGTTGAACACTGAAGCTTTCTTT | CASSLFRELNTEAFF
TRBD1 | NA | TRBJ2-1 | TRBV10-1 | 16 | TGCGCCAGCAGTGAGGGTGACAGGGTTTCGATCTATGAGCAGTTCTTC | CASSEGDRVSIYEQFF
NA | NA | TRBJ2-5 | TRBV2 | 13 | TGTGCCAGCAGTGAGCAGGGGCAAGAGACCCAGTACTTC | CASSEQGQETQYF
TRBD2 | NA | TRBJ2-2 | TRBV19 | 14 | TGTGCCAGTACCAGTAAGCGGGGTCCCGGGGAGCTGTTTTTT | CASTSKRGPGELFF
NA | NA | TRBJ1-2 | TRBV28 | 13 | TGTGCCAGCAGCCGAGACAGGCTCTATGGCTACACCTTC | CASSRDRLYGYTF
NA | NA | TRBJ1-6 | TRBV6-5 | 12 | TGTGCCAGCAGTTCCCTTAATTCACCCCTCCACTTT | CASSSLNSPLHF
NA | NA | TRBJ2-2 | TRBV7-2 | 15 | TGTGCCAGCAGCTTAGGACAGCGTAGCACCGGGGAGCTGTTTTTT | CASSLGQRSTGELFF
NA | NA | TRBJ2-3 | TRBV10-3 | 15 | TGTGCCATCAGGGGAGCGGTGTCGGATGGGGATACGCAGTATTTT | CAIRGAVSDGDTQYF
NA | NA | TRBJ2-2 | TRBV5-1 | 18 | TGCGCCAGCAGCTTGTTCAGTGTCTATCAGGGTTTGACCGGGGAGCTGTTTTTT | CASSLFSVYQGLTGELFF
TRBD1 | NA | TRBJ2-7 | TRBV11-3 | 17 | TGTGCCAGCAGCTTAGAGGGACAGAAGTTTCTTACTTACGAGCAGTACTTC | CASSLEGQKFLTYEQYF
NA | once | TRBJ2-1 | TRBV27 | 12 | TGTGCCAGCAGTTTAAGGGGGACGGGGCAGTTCTTC | CASSLRGTGQFF
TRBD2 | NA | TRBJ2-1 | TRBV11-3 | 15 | TGTGCCAGCAGCTTAGTTCTAGCGGGGCACAATGAGCAGTTCTTC | CASSLVLAGHNEQFF
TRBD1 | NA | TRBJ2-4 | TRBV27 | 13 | TGTGCCAGCAGTCGTGGGACAGCAAACATTCAGTACTTC | CASSRGTANIQYF
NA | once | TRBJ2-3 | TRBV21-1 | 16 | TGTGCCAGCAGCAAAGTCTCACAGGGAATCACAGATACGCAGTATTTT | CASSKVSQGITDTQYF
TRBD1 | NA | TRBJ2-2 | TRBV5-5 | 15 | TGTGCCAGCAGCTTGGGGGACAGTTACACCGGGGAGCTGTTTTTT | CASSLGDSYTGELFF
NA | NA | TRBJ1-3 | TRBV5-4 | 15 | TGTGCCAGCAGCTTGGATCAGCGTTCTGGAAACACCATATATTTT | CASSLDQRSGNTIYF
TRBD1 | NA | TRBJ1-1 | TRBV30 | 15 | TGTGCCTGGAGTGACAGGGGGCTGGTTGGGACTGAAGCTTTCTTT | CAWSDRGLVGTEAFF
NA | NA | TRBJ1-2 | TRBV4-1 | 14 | TGCGCCAGCAGCCGCGGACAGATCCCTATTGGCTACACCTTC | CASSRGQIPIGYTF
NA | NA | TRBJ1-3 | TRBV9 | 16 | TGTGCCAGCAGCGGGGGAGGGGCCGGCGCTGGAAACACCATATATTTT | CASSGGGAGAGNTIYF
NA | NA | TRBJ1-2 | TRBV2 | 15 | TGTGCCAGCAGTGTGGTCCAGGGGCTGAACTATGGCTACACCTTC | CASSVVQGLNYGYTF
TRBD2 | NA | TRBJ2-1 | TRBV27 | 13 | TGTGCCAGCAGTTCCACGCTAGCGGATAAGCAGTTCTTC | CASSSTLADKQFF
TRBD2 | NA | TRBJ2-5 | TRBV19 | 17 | TGTGCCAGTAGTATAGATTCCGGGACTAGCGGTAAAGAGACCCAGTACTTC | CASSIDSGTSGKETQYF
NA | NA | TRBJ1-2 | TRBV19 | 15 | TGTGCCAGTAGTCCCAGGGGCCCGGCGGCCTATGGCTACACCTTC | CASSPRGPAAYGYTF
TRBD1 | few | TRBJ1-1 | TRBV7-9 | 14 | TGTGCCAGCAGCCCGGGGACAGGGGGAACTGAAGCTTTCTTT | CASSPGTGGTEAFF
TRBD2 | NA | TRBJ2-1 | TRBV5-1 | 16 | TGCGCCAGCAGTCCTCGGGGGGGAAGCTCCTACAATGAGCAGTTCTTC | CASSPRGGSSYNEQFF
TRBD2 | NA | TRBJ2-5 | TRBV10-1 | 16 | TGCGCCAGCAGTGAGACACAACTAGCGGGAGAAGAGACCCAGTACTTC | CASSETQLAGEETQYF
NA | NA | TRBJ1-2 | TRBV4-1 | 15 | TGCGCCAGCAGCCAAACTGGGACACGGGACTATGGCTACACCTTC | CASSQTGTRDYGYTF
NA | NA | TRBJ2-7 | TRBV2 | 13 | TGTGCCAGCAGTGGGTGGGGAGGTCATGAGCAGTACTTC | CASSGWGGHEQYF